This T cell receptor (beta chain) was recorded in a study of vaccination and CD4 T cells after COVID-19 (dated by TCRdb to the early 2020s). Describing the broader study: SARS-CoV-2 positivity had been established in the convalescent patients by nasal swab PCR, and mild disease was recorded in several of these patients and severe disease in one. In the convalescent cohort there were six males and four females, among whom were two Hispanic individuals, seven Caucasians, two Asians and one multiracial person. As controls, cultures received a CEFX viral epitope pool (the positive control), an HIV-1 Nef peptide pool (the negative control), or no peptide at all. Post-COVID blood samples were collected from convalescent patients a median of approximately 93 days after diagnosis, with a range of about 35 to 170 days. Overlapping spike peptide pools from SARS-CoV-2 and from the common cold coronaviruses HCoV-NL63, HCoV-OC43 and HCoV-229E were used as culture stimuli. In ten to eleven COVID-19 convalescent patients and a handful of infection-naive healthy vaccine recipients, researchers compared the spike-specific CD4+ TCR repertoire from before mRNA vaccination with the repertoire from after. The time from the second vaccine dose to post-vaccine blood sampling had a median of approximately 72 days and ranged from about 14 to 250 days. Participants received two doses of either the Pfizer-BioNTech BNT162b2 vaccine (n=8) or the Moderna mRNA-1273 vaccine (n=2). The investigation overall reported the following: In convalescent patients, a median roughly 87% of post-vaccine SARS-CoV-2-reactive clones were detected only after vaccination, suggesting vaccine-specific priming. An increase in the median number of SARS-CoV-2-reactive clonotypes from some 20 after infection to 35 to 40 after vaccination was observed, but the change was not found to be significant. Relatively few convalescent patients were included in the study, and early timepoints after natural infection were not analyzed. Of the vaccine-specific clones in convalescent patients, 304 of 307, or nearly all, reacted only to SARS-CoV-2 spike and did not cross-react with common cold coronaviruses.

The CDR3 numbers 14 residues from cysteine through phenylalanine. Here the CDR3 DNA is all that survives: 42 bases in frame from base 1. The V and J ends are trimmed by 4 bases and 4 bases, leaving 14 bases between them. The germline V gene specifies SGHRS as CDR1 and YFSETQ as CDR2. Library preparation was by PCR. TCR sequencing of DNA from cultured CD4+ T cells used the Oncomine TCR Beta short-read assay at the Johns Hopkins FTIC core. The QIAamp micro DNA kit was used to extract genomic DNA from the cultured CD4+ T cells. The Oncomine TCR Beta libraries from cultured CD4+ T cells were pooled using unique dual indexes and then sequenced on an Illumina iSeq 100. Regarding the original processing steps: Non-productive sequences were filtered out, and CDR3s that did not start with C, did not end with F or W, or were shorter than 7 amino acids were discarded. The MANAFEST web application identified antigen-specific clonotypes by comparing peptide-stimulated wells against reference wells and other culture wells. Positive clones required FDR below 0.05, an odds ratio above 5, and productive frequency above 0.1% in at least two of three replicate wells. A clonotype was classed as cross-reactive if the clonotype showed significant expansion both in SARS-CoV-2 spike wells and in at least one common cold coronavirus spike condition. CDR3 homology was assessed with Levenshtein distances (stringdist) and unrooted phylogenetic trees (ape) in R version 3.6.1. In TCRdb, the public reads were trimmed at Q25 with fastp and aligned with MiXCR, with productive beta chains retained. One record per CDR3 amino acid sequence lists the most common genes and DNA. The V and J calls follow TCRdb's processing rather than the paper's. This sample has approximately 15,000 distinct CDR3 sequences in its table, and 35% of those were observed once. The top ten clones comprise about 15% of the sample.

This specimen's treatment or condition label, interpreted: roughly 10-day PBMC culture with coronavirus spike peptide pools or control peptides (ViraFEST assay). The study used the ViraFEST assay, which expanded antigen-specific T cells with peptide pools and then identified expanded clonotypes by TCR sequencing. The convalescent patients' positive SARS-CoV-2 PCR tests were from March to December 2020, which was before the Alpha, Beta and Delta variants emerged in the United States. Each well held fewer than 2.5 million PBMCs cultured with approximately 9.1 ug/ml peptide pools in IMDM containing around 5.5% human AB serum and around 10 IU/ml IL-2. On days 3 and 7, half of the culture medium was replaced with fresh IL-2-containing medium. CD4+ T cells were isolated after about 10 days of culture through negative selection using the EasySep CD4+ T cell isolation kit. PBMCs were separated from whole blood using Ficoll-Paque Plus gradient centrifugation and then either used fresh or cryopreserved at -140C. Each culture condition was generally run in triplicate wells.

A remark on this clonotype: This receptor's antigen is unknown. No base quality information exists; no much larger clone differs at one position.

This receptor was taken from a human donor with COVID-19. The V gene is TRBV5-1 and the J gene is TRBJ1-1, and TRBD1 may be the D gene, going by 5 matching bases. The specimen sequenced was cultured CD4+ T cells from blood. Here the CDR3 is given as CASSAGEGSTEAFF. The DNA sequence is TGCGCCAGCAGCGCAGGAGAGGGGAGCACTGAAGCTTTCTTT.